Below are 20 T cell receptor beta chains sequenced from a single sample in a study of T cell clonality in common variable immunodeficiency. This table comes from immunoSEQ multiplex PCR, and its TCRdb copy is limited to in-frame clones, with some not included. Singletons are absent from the sample, which has 75,000 to 85,000 clones. Input material: peripheral blood mononuclear cells. Receptors were obtained from a person between 18 and 75 years old in good health.

This clone was counted between two and nine times. A single base separates this from a much larger clone, so it may be a read error. The read comes to an end 3 residues before the CDR3 does, leaving the germline J gene to fill in the end. The chain has TRBV6-1 and TRBJ2-3; TRBD2 agrees at 10 bases. Losses at the gene ends were 2 bases for V and 6 bases for J; bases not matched to a gene: 17. The CDR3 is made up of 19 amino acids. The germline V gene has CDR1 MNHNS and CDR2 SASEGT. Partial CDR3 DNA: TGTGCCAGCAGTGAAACGGTTGGGAAACGAGCGGGAGGGGCGGATACG. It translates to CASSETVGKRAGGADT. The complete CDR3 protein is CASSETVGKRAGGADTQYF.

This clone was counted many times. The read ends 3 residues shy of where the CDR3 ends; the end is completed using the germline J gene. The chain employs TRBV6-1 and TRBJ1-5; 7 bases agree with TRBD1. J was trimmed by 4 bases and V by 4 bases; bases with no gene match: 1. CDR1 is MNHNS, CDR2 SASEGT, per germline. The CDR3 contains 13 residues. The sequenced part of the CDR3 DNA is TGTGCCAGCAGTGTACAGGGGAATCAGCCC. Translation: CASSVQGNQP. The complete CDR3 protein is CASSVQGNQPQHF.

This clone has ten or more counts. With the read ending 3 residues before the CDR3 end, the germline J gene is used to fill in that end. This sequence joins TRBV12-3 or TRBV12-4 and TRBJ2-7; 13 bases align to TRBD2. The CDR3 totals 15 residues. V shed 5 bases, J shed 2 bases, and the junction held 3 bases outside the gene matches. The sequenced CDR3 bases are TGTGCCAGCAGTCCTACTAGCGGGAGGGCCTACGAG. Translated: CASSPTSGRAYE. The complete CDR3 sequence is CASSPTSGRAYEQYF.

This clone appeared many times. The CDR3 extends 3 residues past the end of the read, so its final part is completed from the germline J gene. The J gene is TRBJ2-1, the V gene TRBV14; D possibly corresponds to TRBD2 (6 bases). V was cut by 4 bases and J by 4 bases, with 14 bases left in between. The CDR3 spans 15 residues. CDR1 SGHDN and CDR2 FVKESK come from the germline V gene. The CDR3 bases that were read are TGTGCCAGCAGCCGAACGGGCGGGGTATACAATGAG. Encoded protein: CASSRTGGVYNE. The CDR3, in full, reads CASSRTGGVYNEQFF.

This clone was seen ten or more times. The CDR3 extends 3 residues past the end of the read, so its final part is completed from the germline J gene. This chain uses TRBV30 with TRBJ2-3; D ambiguous. V was cut by 5 bases and J by 6 bases, with 9 bases left in between. Germline V lookup: CDR1 GTSNPN, CDR2 SVGIG (reference sequence). The CDR3 covers 11 residues. Here the CDR3 reads CAWGARDTQYF. The part of the CDR3 DNA that was read is TGTGCCTGGGGAGCGCGGGATACG.

This clone was detected many times. The read comes to an end 3 residues before the CDR3 does, leaving the germline J gene to fill in the end. The chain joins TRBV20-1 to TRBJ1-4, with 8 bases lining up with TRBD1. CDR1 and CDR2 from the germline V gene are DFQATT and SNEGSKA (reference sequence). V trimming: 6 bases; J trimming: 7 bases; junction bases outside the gene matches: 10. The CDR3 has 14 residues. CDR3 DNA (partial): TGCAGTGCCCCCTCAGGGGGCAGCGGTGAAAAA. Its protein product is CSAPSGGSGEK. The whole CDR3 sequence is CSAPSGGSGEKLFF.

In this sample, this clone turned up many times. Read data end 3 residues before the CDR3 end; the end is taken from the germline J gene. The chain uses TRBV18 and TRBJ2-7; tentative D call: TRBD1 (6 bases). The CDR3 is 14 amino acids. The germline V and J ends were trimmed by 0 bases and 2 bases, with 8 bases remaining between them. Germline CDR1 and CDR2: KGHSH and LQKENI. The sequenced part of the CDR3 DNA is TGTGCCAGCTCACCACCCAGGGGACCCTACGAG. Translating it yields CASSPPRGPYE. The complete CDR3 protein is CASSPPRGPYEQYF.

This clone was counted ten times or more. The read stops 3 residues short of the end of the CDR3; the missing end is completed from the germline J gene. J is TRBJ2-7 and V is TRBV18, with 10 nucleotides matching TRBD2. The CDR3 consists of 15 residues. V trimming: 3 bases; J trimming: 2 bases; junction bases outside the gene matches: 4. Germline V lookup: CDR1 KGHSH, CDR2 LQKENI. CDR3 protein: CASSPALAGAYEQYF. The part of the CDR3 DNA that was read is TGTGCCAGCTCACCGGCGCTAGCGGGAGCCTACGAG.

This clone came up many times. The CDR3 goes on 3 residues after the read ends, and that part is filled in from the germline J gene. This rearrangement joins TRBV6-2 or TRBV6-3 to TRBJ1-2; D not resolved. CDR1 is MNHEY, CDR2 SVGEGT, per germline. The CDR3 runs 13 residues. Trimming left V 3 bases short and J 1 base short, with 6 bases between. The CDR3 loop is CASSYAGNYGYTF. The part of the CDR3 DNA that was read is TGTGCCAGCAGTTATGCGGGTAACTATGGC.

Incomplete CDR3 DNA: TGTGCCAGTAGTATACAGGACAGCGTTTACTCTGGAAACACC. Amino acid sequence: CASSIQDSVYSGNT. The complete CDR3 sequence is CASSIQDSVYSGNTIYF. The genes are TRBV19 and TRBJ1-3; tentatively, D is TRBD1 (6 bases). The read comes to an end 3 residues before the CDR3 does, leaving the germline J gene to fill in the end. The V gene lost 2 bases and the J gene lost 0 bases, with 14 bases spanning the gap. This CDR3 is 17 amino acids long. CDR1 and CDR2 (germline): LNHDA, SQIVND (reference sequence).

This clone was observed many times. With the read ending 3 residues before the CDR3 end, the germline J gene is used to fill in that end. The chain is built from TRBV14 and TRBJ2-1, with 7 positions matching TRBD2. Germline V gene lookup returns CDR1 SGHDN and CDR2 FVKESK. The CDR3 totals 16 residues. Trimming took 0 bases from V and 3 from J; bases not matched to a gene: 5. CDR3 bases read: TGTGCCAGCAGCCAAGATCGCCTAGCGGACTACAATGAG. It specifies CASSQDRLADYNE. In full, the CDR3 is CASSQDRLADYNEQFF.

This clone was found many times. The read ends 3 residues shy of where the CDR3 ends; the end is completed using the germline J gene. This chain links TRBV7-3 with TRBJ2-7, with a possible D match to TRBD1 (5 bases). This CDR3 region has 14 residues. Looked up from germline, CDR1 is SGHTA and CDR2 is FQGTGA. Trimming removed 5 bases at V and 2 bases at J, with 13 bases between. CDR3 in amino acids: CASSPWGGAYEQYF. The CDR3 bases that were read are TGTGCCAGCAGCCCTTGGGGCGGAGCCTACGAG.

This clone came up many times. The covered CDR3 bases are TGTGCCAGCAGCTTAGACAGGGGGGCTTACGAG. Translation gives CASSLDRGAYE. The whole CDR3 protein is CASSLDRGAYEQYF. The chain is built from TRBV7-2 and TRBJ2-7, with 8 nucleotides matching TRBD1. The sequence runs out 3 residues before the end of the CDR3; the remainder is reconstructed from the germline J gene. The CDR3 totals 14 residues. V was clipped by 1 base and J by 4 bases; unmatched bases: 3. Germline assignment: CDR1 SGHTA and CDR2 FQGNSA.

Remarks on this clone: The CDR3 extends 3 residues past the end of the read, so its final part is completed from the germline J gene. The chain combines TRBV7-8 with TRBJ2-1; TRBD2 matches at 10 bases. Looked up from germline, CDR1 is SGHVS and CDR2 is FQNEAQ. The trim removed 5 bases at V and 8 bases at J, leaving 6 bases unmatched. The CDR3 has 14 amino acids. The covered CDR3 bases are TGTGCCAGCAGCATGGGACTAGCGAATGATGAG. This translates into CASSMGLANDE. The CDR3, in full, reads CASSMGLANDEQFF.

This clone was counted ten times or more. The read stops 3 residues short of the end of the CDR3; the missing end is completed from the germline J gene. This chain uses TRBV30 with TRBJ1-5; 7 bases are a match to TRBD1. CDR3 length: 17 amino acids. The V and J ends lost 2 bases and 2 bases, in that order; junction bases with no gene match: 12. Germline values: CDR1 GTSNPN, CDR2 SVGIG (reference sequence). The CDR3 sequence is CAWSLGQALPGNQPQHF. The CDR3 DNA, read in part, is TGTGCCTGGAGTCTAGGACAGGCCCTACCCGGCAATCAGCCC.

About this clone: Read coverage stops 3 residues before the CDR3 terminus; the germline J gene supplies the remainder. This sequence joins TRBV18 and TRBJ1-2, with D perhaps matching TRBD1 (5 bases). The CDR3 extends over 17 amino acids. CDR1 is KGHSH and CDR2 is LQKENI in the germline V gene. V shed 2 bases and J shed 2 bases, with 18 bases lying between them. This CDR3 reads CASSPSWGRERNYGYTF. The sequenced part of the CDR3 DNA is TGTGCCAGCTCACCAAGTTGGGGCAGGGAACGCAACTATGGC.

At least ten counts were recorded for this clone. The read comes to an end 3 residues before the CDR3 does, leaving the germline J gene to fill in the end. This rearrangement joins TRBV10-3 to TRBJ2-7; TRBD2 aligns across 10 bases. After removal of 6 bases from V and 2 bases from J, the junction contained 4 bases not matched to a gene. Germline V CDR1 and CDR2: ENHRY, SYGVKD. The CDR3 runs to 14 residues. CDR3 DNA, as far as it was read: TGTGCCATCAGACAGCGGGAGGGAGCCTACGAG. This gives the protein CAIRQREGAYE. The whole CDR3 protein is CAIRQREGAYEQYF.

This clone was counted at least ten times. The read falls 3 residues short of the CDR3 end, and the missing part is taken from the germline J gene. V gene TRBV3-1 (or the pseudogene TRBV3-2) combines with J gene TRBJ2-5; 9 bases are a match to TRBD2. The germline gives CDR1 LGHDT, CDR2 YNNKEL (reference sequence). V lost 1 base and J lost 7; bases outside the gene matches: 10. CDR3 size: 16 residues. The CDR3 sequence is CASSQVSAGGRRTQYF. CDR3 bases read: TGTGCCAGCAGCCAAGTCTCGGCGGGAGGGAGGAGGACC.

Many counts were recorded for this clone. Coverage ceases 3 residues before the CDR3 finishes, and the germline J gene fills in the end. This chain joins TRBV7-9 and TRBJ2-1; D unclear. The V and J ends lost 3 bases and 6 bases respectively, with 9 bases between them. There are 13 residues in the CDR3. The germline gives CDR1 SEHNR, CDR2 FQNEAQ (reference sequence). The CDR3 loop is CASSLIVGNEQFF. CDR3 bases read: TGTGCCAGCAGCTTGATTGTCGGCAATGAG.

This clone showed up many times. The CDR3 goes on 3 residues after the read ends, and that part is filled in from the germline J gene. This sequence joins TRBV19 and TRBJ2-1; TRBD2 might be the D (6 bases). Between the trimmed V and J ends, which lost 3 bases and 0 bases, there was a span of 18 bases. The CDR3 sequence is 18 residues long. CDR1 and CDR2 (germline): LNHDA, SQIVND (reference sequence). CDR3 region: CASSMGTRGFSSYNEQFF. The part of the CDR3 DNA that was read is TGTGCCAGTAGTATGGGGACTCGGGGGTTTAGCTCCTACAATGAG.